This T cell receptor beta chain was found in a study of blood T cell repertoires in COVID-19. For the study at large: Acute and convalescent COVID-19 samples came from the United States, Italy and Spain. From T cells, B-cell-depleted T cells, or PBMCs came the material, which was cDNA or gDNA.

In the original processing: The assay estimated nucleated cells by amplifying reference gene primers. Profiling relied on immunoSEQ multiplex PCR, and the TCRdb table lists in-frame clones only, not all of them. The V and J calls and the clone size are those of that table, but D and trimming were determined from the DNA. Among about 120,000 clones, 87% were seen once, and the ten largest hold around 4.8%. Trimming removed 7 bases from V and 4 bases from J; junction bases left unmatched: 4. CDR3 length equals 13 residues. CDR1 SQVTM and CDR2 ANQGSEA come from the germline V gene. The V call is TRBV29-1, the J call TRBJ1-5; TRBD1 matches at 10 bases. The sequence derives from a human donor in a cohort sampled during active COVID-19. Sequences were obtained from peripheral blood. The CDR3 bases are TGCAGCGGAGGACAGGGGGGAAATCAGCCCCAGCATTTT. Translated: CSGGQGGNQPQHF. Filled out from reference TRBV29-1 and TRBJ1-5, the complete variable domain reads SAVISQKPSRDICQRGTSLTIQCQVDSQVTMMFWYRQQPGQSLTLIATANQGSEATYESGFVIDKFPISRPNLTFSTLTVSNMSPEDSSIYLCSGGQGGNQPQHFGDGTRLSIL.